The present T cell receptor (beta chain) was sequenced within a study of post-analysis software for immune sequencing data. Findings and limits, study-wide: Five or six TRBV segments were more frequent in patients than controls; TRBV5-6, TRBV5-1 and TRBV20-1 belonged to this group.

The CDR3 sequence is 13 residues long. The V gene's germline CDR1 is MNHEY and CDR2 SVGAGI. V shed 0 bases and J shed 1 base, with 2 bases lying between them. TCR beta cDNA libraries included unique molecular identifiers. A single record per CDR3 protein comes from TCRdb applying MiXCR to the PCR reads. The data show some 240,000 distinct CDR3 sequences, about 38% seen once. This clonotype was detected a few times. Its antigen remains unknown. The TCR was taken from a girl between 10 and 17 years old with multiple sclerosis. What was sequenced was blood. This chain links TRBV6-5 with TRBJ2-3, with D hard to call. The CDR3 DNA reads TGTGCCAGCAGTTACTCGGGCACAGATACGCAGTATTTT. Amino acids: CASSYSGTDTQYF.